This T cell receptor beta chain was sequenced during a study of cytomegalovirus exposure and HLA in healthy donors. The table came from immunoSEQ multiplex PCR; TCRdb's copy has only in-frame clones and leaves some out. This sample has 95,000 to 150,000 clones, with over 75% found just once. With 6 bases clipped from V and 4 bases from J, the junction kept 11 bases outside the gene matches. CDR1 LNHNV and CDR2 YYDKDF come from the germline V gene (reference sequence). This CDR3 spans 15 amino acids. In the case of this clone: Its matching antigen is unknown.

Findings and limits, study-wide: Rare sequences made up most TCRs, while some public TCRs were found in many donors.

Sequenced material: PBMCs. This TCR derives from a woman between 18 and 30 years old in good health and CMV-seropositive. This sequence joins TRBV15 and TRBJ2-7; TRBD2 matches at 8 bases. CDR3 sequence (DNA): TGTGCCACCAGTTTAGGACGGGAGGGCCAGTACGAGCAGTACTTC. It yields the protein CATSLGREGQYEQYF.